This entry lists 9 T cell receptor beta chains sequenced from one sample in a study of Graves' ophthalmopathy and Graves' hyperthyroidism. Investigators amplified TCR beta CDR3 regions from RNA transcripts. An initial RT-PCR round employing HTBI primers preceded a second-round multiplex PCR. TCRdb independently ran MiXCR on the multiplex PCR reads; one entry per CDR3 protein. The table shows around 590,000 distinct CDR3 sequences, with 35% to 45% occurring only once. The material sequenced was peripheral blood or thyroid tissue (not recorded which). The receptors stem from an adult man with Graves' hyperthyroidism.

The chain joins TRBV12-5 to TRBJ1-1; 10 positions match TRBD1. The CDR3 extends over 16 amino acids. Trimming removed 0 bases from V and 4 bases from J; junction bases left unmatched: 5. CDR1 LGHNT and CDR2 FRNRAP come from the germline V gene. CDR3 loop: CASGLVPTGGITEAFF. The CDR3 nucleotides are TGTGCTAGTGGTTTGGTACCGACAGGGGGCATCACTGAAGCTTTCTTT.

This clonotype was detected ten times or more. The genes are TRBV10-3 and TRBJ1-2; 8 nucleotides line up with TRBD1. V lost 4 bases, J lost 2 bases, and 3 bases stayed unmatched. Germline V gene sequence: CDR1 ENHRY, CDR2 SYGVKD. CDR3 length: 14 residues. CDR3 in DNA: TGTGCCATCAGTGGGACAGGGACAAACTATGGCTACACCTTC. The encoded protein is CAISGTGTNYGYTF.

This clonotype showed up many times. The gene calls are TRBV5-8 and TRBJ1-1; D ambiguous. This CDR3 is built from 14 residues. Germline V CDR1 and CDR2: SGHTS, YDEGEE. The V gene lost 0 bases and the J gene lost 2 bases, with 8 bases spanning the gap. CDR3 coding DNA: TGTGCCAGCAGCTTGGCGGCCTCAAACACTGAAGCTTTCTTT. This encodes CASSLAASNTEAFF. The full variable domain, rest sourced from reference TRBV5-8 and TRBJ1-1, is EAGVTQSPTHLIKTRGQQATLRCSPISGHTSVYWYQQALGLGLQFLLWYDEGEERNRGNFPPRFSGRQFPNYSSELNVNALELEDSALYLCASSLAASNTEAFFGQGTRLTVV.

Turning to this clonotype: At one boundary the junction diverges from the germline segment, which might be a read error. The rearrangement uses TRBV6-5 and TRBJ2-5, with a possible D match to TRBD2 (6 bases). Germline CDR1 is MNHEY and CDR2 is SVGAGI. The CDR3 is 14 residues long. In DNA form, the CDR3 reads TGTGTCAGCAGTGAATCGGCAGGGAGGGAGACCCAGTACTTC. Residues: CVSSESAGRETQYF.

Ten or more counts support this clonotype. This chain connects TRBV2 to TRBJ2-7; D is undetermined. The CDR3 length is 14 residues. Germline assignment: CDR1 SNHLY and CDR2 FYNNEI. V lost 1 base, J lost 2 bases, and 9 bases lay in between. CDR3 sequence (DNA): TGTGCCAGCAGTGAAGAGTTCTCCCCCTACGAGCAGTACTTC. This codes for CASSEEFSPYEQYF. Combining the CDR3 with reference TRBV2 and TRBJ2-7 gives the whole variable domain EPEVTQTPSHQVTQMGQEVILRCVPISNHLYFYWYRQILGQKVEFLVSFYNNEISEKSEIFDDQFSVERPDGSNFTLKIRSTKLEDSAMYFCASSEEFSPYEQYFGPGTRLTVT.

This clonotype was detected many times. The CDR3 region has the DNA TGTGCCAGCAGCTTCGCCGGGAGATATAATTCACCCCTCCACTTT. Amino acid sequence: CASSFAGRYNSPLHF. The chain carries TRBV5-8 and TRBJ1-6; D unresolved. Germline V CDR1 and CDR2: SGHTS, YDEGEE. This CDR3 contains 15 residues. V lost 2 bases to trimming and J lost 4 bases, with 10 bases between them. The whole variable domain, remainder taken from reference TRBV5-8 and TRBJ1-6, is EAGVTQSPTHLIKTRGQQATLRCSPISGHTSVYWYQQALGLGLQFLLWYDEGEERNRGNFPPRFSGRQFPNYSSELNVNALELEDSALYLCASSFAGRYNSPLHFGNGTRLTVT.

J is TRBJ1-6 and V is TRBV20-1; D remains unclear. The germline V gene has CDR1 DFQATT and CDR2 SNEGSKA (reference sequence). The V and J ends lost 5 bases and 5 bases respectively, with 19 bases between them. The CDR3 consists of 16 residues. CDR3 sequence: CSARRSSWADNSPLHF. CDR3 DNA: TGCAGTGCTCGCAGGTCTAGTTGGGCAGATAATTCACCCCTCCACTTT.

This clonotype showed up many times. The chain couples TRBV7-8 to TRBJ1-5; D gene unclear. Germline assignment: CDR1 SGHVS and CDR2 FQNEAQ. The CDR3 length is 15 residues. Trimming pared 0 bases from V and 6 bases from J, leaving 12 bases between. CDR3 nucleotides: TGTGCCAGCAGCTTAGCCGCTTTTGTAGGTCAGCCCCAGCATTTT. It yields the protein CASSLAAFVGQPQHF.

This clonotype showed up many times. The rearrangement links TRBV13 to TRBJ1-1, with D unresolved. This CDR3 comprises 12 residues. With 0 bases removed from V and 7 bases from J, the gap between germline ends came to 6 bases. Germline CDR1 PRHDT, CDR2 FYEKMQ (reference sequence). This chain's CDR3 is CASSLGTGEAFF. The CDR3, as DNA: TGTGCCAGCAGCTTAGGGACCGGTGAAGCTTTCTTT.